Below, 32 T cell receptor beta chains from the same sample are listed, as sequenced in a study of blood T cell repertoires in COVID-19. Profiling relied on immunoSEQ multiplex PCR, and the TCRdb table lists in-frame clones only, not all of them. The sample contains approximately 270,000 clones, roughly nine tenths of which appear only once. What was sequenced was PBMCs or T cells enriched from blood (not recorded which). Receptors originate from a human donor in a cohort exposed to, infected with or recovered from COVID-19 (not recorded which). The donor label of this sample is uncertain.

This sequence joins TRBV7-9 and TRBJ1-2; D remains ambiguous. The CDR3 is made up of 12 amino acids. Trimming pared 2 bases from V and 6 bases from J, leaving 7 bases between. The germline V gene has CDR1 SEHNR and CDR2 FQNEAQ (reference sequence). The CDR3 DNA follows: TGTGCCAGCAGCTTAAAGCGGGATGGCTACACCTTC. Its protein product is CASSLKRDGYTF. The variable domain in full, completed from reference TRBV7-9 and TRBJ1-2, reads DTGVSQNPRHKITKRGQNVTFRCDPISEHNRLYWYRQTLGQGPEFLTYFQNEAQLEKSRLLSDRFSAERPKGSFSTLEIQRTEQGDSAMYLCASSLKRDGYTFGSGTRLTVV.

The chain is built from TRBV14 and TRBJ1-2, with TRBD1 identical over 7 bases. Germline values: CDR1 SGHDN, CDR2 FVKESK. This CDR3 region has 14 residues. V lost 4 bases, J lost 5 bases, and 7 bases stayed unmatched. CDR3 residues: CASSRPGTAYGYTF. CDR3 DNA sequence: TGTGCCAGCAGCCGCCCGGGGACAGCGTATGGCTACACCTTC.

J is TRBJ2-2 and V is TRBV6-2 or TRBV6-3; D might be TRBD1 (5 bases). Germline V lookup: CDR1 MNHEY, CDR2 SVGEGT. Deletions cut 2 bases from V and 4 bases from J, with 5 bases between. The CDR3 extends over 13 amino acids. The CDR3 nucleotides read TGTGCCAGCAGTTACGGGGCCACCGGGGAGCTGTTTTTT. Translation: CASSYGATGELFF.

The chain has TRBV15 and TRBJ2-7; 7 nucleotides line up with TRBD1. Germline values: CDR1 LNHNV, CDR2 YYDKDF (reference sequence). J gave up 6 bases and V 4 bases, and 0 bases lay outside the gene matches. The CDR3 is 11 amino acids. Here the CDR3 reads CATSTGGEQYF. CDR3 DNA: TGTGCCACCAGCACAGGGGGCGAGCAGTACTTC. Looking up the rest from reference TRBV15 and TRBJ2-7 gives the full variable domain: DAMVIQNPRYQVTQFGKPVTLSCSQTLNHNVMYWYQQKSSQAPKLLFHYYDKDFNNEADTPDNFQSRRPNTSFCFLDIRSPGLGDTAMYLCATSTGGEQYFGPGTRLTVT.

This sequence joins TRBV2 and TRBJ1-2; 9 bases map to TRBD1. V lost 9 bases, J lost 2 bases, and 4 bases stayed unmatched. Germline-derived CDR1 and CDR2 are SNHLY and FYNNEI. The CDR3 is 13 amino acids. For the CDR3, the DNA is TGTGCCAGAGCCGGGACAGGGAACTATGGCTACACCTTC. Protein: CARAGTGNYGYTF.

The V and J genes are TRBV3-1 (or the pseudogene TRBV3-2) and TRBJ1-2; 7 nucleotides align to TRBD1. Germline V gives CDR1 LGHDT, CDR2 YNNKEL (reference sequence). Trimming cost V 1 base and J 1 base; bases outside gene matches: 9. CDR3 length: 17 amino acids. CDR3 sequence (DNA): TGTGCCAGCAGCCAAGCGGGACAGCGCCTATTTAACTATGGCTACACCTTC. Its protein product is CASSQAGQRLFNYGYTF.

The CDR3 loop reads CAISELAGVNEQFF. In DNA, the CDR3 is TGTGCCATCAGTGAGCTAGCGGGGGTAAATGAGCAGTTCTTC. V gene TRBV10-3 combines with J gene TRBJ2-1; 10 bases line up with TRBD2. The CDR3 loop spans 14 amino acids. Trimming took 2 bases from V and 7 from J; bases not matched to a gene: 2. Per germline, CDR1 ENHRY and CDR2 SYGVKD.

This clone was detected only once. The chain recombines TRBV10-3 with TRBJ1-1, with D maybe TRBD1 (6 bases). The V and J ends lost 3 bases and 0 bases respectively, with 11 bases between them. The CDR3 extends over 15 amino acids. CDR1 and CDR2 from the germline V gene are ENHRY and SYGVKD. The CDR3 sequence is CAISDPGHMNTEAFF. As DNA, the CDR3 is TGTGCCATCAGTGATCCGGGACACATGAACACTGAAGCTTTCTTT.

The chain links TRBV7-8 to TRBJ2-1; TRBD2 aligns across 9 bases. The CDR3 covers 17 residues. The trim removed 5 bases at V and 4 bases at J, leaving 12 bases unmatched. The germline CDR1 and CDR2 sequences are SGHVS and FQNEAQ. The CDR3 reads CASSTGRPRGGYNEQFF. CDR3 coding DNA: TGTGCCAGCAGCACAGGACGGCCGCGGGGGGGTTACAATGAGCAGTTCTTC.

The chain is built from TRBV6-5 and TRBJ1-2, with D possibly TRBD1 on 5 matching bases. Germline V CDR1 and CDR2: MNHEY, SVGAGI. V was clipped by 7 bases and J by 5 bases, with 11 bases between them. The CDR3 runs 12 residues. The CDR3 sequence is CASTDSQYGYTF. Written as DNA, the CDR3 is TGTGCCAGCACCGACAGCCAATATGGCTACACCTTC.

The chain joins TRBV10-3 to TRBJ1-1; D possibly corresponds to TRBD1 (6 bases). The length of the CDR3 is 13 residues. Germline loops: CDR1 ENHRY, CDR2 SYGVKD. The V and J ends lost 5 bases and 4 bases respectively, with 11 bases between them. CDR3: CAISPPRGTEAFF. In DNA, the CDR3 is TGTGCCATCAGTCCCCCCAGGGGCACTGAAGCTTTCTTT.

The genes are TRBV15 and TRBJ2-7; 9 nucleotides line up with TRBD1. J gave up 5 bases and V 1 base, and 12 bases lay outside the gene matches. The CDR3 is made up of 17 amino acids. In germline, CDR1 is LNHNV, CDR2 YYDKDF (reference sequence). The CDR3 region has the DNA TGTGCCACCAGCAGAGGCCTCCTCCGGGACAGGGACCACGAGCAGTACTTC. Amino acid sequence: CATSRGLLRDRDHEQYF.

The V gene is TRBV7-9, the J gene TRBJ2-7; D is ambiguous. Germline values: CDR1 SEHNR, CDR2 FQNEAQ (reference sequence). CDR3 length equals 13 residues. The germline V and J ends were trimmed by 5 bases and 0 bases, with 8 bases remaining between them. The CDR3 here is CASSPTPSYEQYF. In nucleotides, the CDR3 is TGTGCCAGCAGCCCGACACCCTCCTACGAGCAGTACTTC.

This clone was seen more than once but under ten times. The rearrangement joins TRBV11-2 to TRBJ1-1, with 9 bases matching TRBD1. This CDR3 has 18 residues. CDR1 and CDR2 from the germline V gene are SGHAT and FQNNGV. The ends lost 1 base at V and 4 bases at J; junction bases unmatched: 13. The CDR3 here is CASSLGWGQGLRATEAFF. The CDR3 bases are TGTGCCAGCAGCTTAGGGTGGGGACAGGGCCTACGCGCCACTGAAGCTTTCTTT.

CDR3 nucleotides: TGTGCCAGCAGCTTAGAAGCGGTCAGCAGCTATGGCTACACCTTC. Encoded protein: CASSLEAVSSYGYTF. The chain links TRBV11-2 to TRBJ1-2; no firm D call. The CDR3 totals 15 residues. The V gene lost 0 bases and the J gene lost 4 bases, with 12 bases spanning the gap. Per germline, CDR1 SGHAT and CDR2 FQNNGV.

The rearrangement uses TRBV19 and TRBJ1-5; no firm D call. V lost 5 bases and J lost 2, with 16 bases in between. CDR1 is LNHDA, CDR2 SQIVND, per germline (reference sequence). The CDR3 length is 16 residues. Here the CDR3 reads CASSDSRAWGNQPQHF. In DNA form, the CDR3 reads TGTGCCAGTAGTGACTCGCGGGCTTGGGGCAATCAGCCCCAGCATTTT.

This clone has just one count. The V call is TRBV7-9, the J call TRBJ1-4; 8 positions match TRBD1. V trimming: 5 bases; J trimming: 4 bases; junction bases outside the gene matches: 6. The CDR3 consists of 15 residues. CDR1 is SEHNR and CDR2 is FQNEAQ in the germline V gene (reference sequence). CDR3 protein: CASSGQGSSNEKLFF. The DNA for the CDR3 is TGTGCCAGCAGCGGACAGGGCTCGAGTAATGAAAAACTGTTTTTT.

The rearrangement joins TRBV6-2 or TRBV6-3 to TRBJ1-1; no clear D. There are 13 residues in the CDR3. V was trimmed by 0 bases and J by 7 bases, leaving 9 bases between them. Germline V gene data show CDR1 as MNHEY and CDR2 as SVGEGT. Here the CDR3 DNA reads TGTGCCAGCAGTTACTCGACCGGGTTTGAAGCTTTCTTT. Translation gives CASSYSTGFEAFF.

The CDR3 coding sequence is TGCGCCAGCAGCCAAGGAGCGGGGGGCCTCCTTTACGAGCAGTACTTC. Translating gives CASSQGAGGLLYEQYF. V and J are TRBV4-1 and TRBJ2-7; 9 bases fit TRBD2. Unmatched junction bases numbered 8, after V lost 1 base and J lost 4 bases. Germline CDR1 reads MGHRA; CDR2 reads YSYEKL. This CDR3 is built from 16 residues.

This chain uses TRBV29-1 with TRBJ2-5; D perhaps matches TRBD2 (6 bases). In germline, CDR1 is SQVTM, CDR2 ANQGSEA. The CDR3 is 14 amino acids. V was clipped by 6 bases and J by 7 bases, with 21 bases between them. CDR3 region: CSVGGRRGGWTQYF. CDR3 nucleotide sequence: TGCAGCGTAGGCGGCAGGCGGGGCGGTTGGACCCAGTACTTC.

In this sample, this clone turned up once. The J gene is TRBJ1-6, the V gene TRBV2, with 7 bases aligning to TRBD1. This CDR3 comprises 15 residues. J was trimmed by 5 bases and V by 6 bases; bases with no gene match: 7. Germline assignment: CDR1 SNHLY and CDR2 FYNNEI. The DNA for the CDR3 is TGTGCCAGCAGCGTTCGGGACAGTAATAATTCACCCCTCCACTTT. Amino acid sequence: CASSVRDSNNSPLHF.

The chain joins TRBV27 to TRBJ1-4; D ambiguous. The CDR3 has 15 residues. Between the trimmed V and J ends, which lost 5 bases and 3 bases, there was a span of 13 bases. The germline gives CDR1 MNHEY, CDR2 SMNVEV (reference sequence). The CDR3 nucleotides read TGTGCCAGCAGTCTGATCCGAGGTGCTAATGAAAAACTGTTTTTT. Translating gives CASSLIRGANEKLFF.

The rearrangement uses TRBV24-1 and TRBJ2-3; TRBD2 is a possible D gene (7 bases). Germline CDR1 is KGHDR and CDR2 is SFDVKD. This CDR3 is built from 16 residues. The V and J ends lost 9 bases and 2 bases respectively, with 20 bases between them. The CDR3 protein is CATSEGGGDNTDTQYF. Here the CDR3 DNA reads TGTGCCACCTCTGAGGGGGGGGGCGATAACACAGATACGCAGTATTTT.

This clone has a handful of counts. The genes are TRBV7-9 and TRBJ2-7; weak D call: TRBD2 (5 bases). Trimming took off 3 bases at V and 0 bases at J, with 15 bases between the two ends. Germline V gene sequence: CDR1 SEHNR, CDR2 FQNEAQ (reference sequence). This CDR3 is built from 16 residues. The CDR3 nucleotides read TGTGCCAGCAGCTTTATTAGAGGAGGTAGCTCCTACGAGCAGTACTTC. Translation gives CASSFIRGGSSYEQYF.

This chain connects TRBV30 to TRBJ2-7; a possible D gene is TRBD1 (6 bases). Between the trimmed V and J ends, which lost 4 bases and 3 bases, there was a span of 7 bases. CDR1 is GTSNPN and CDR2 is SVGIG in the germline V gene (reference sequence). The CDR3 totals 11 residues. The CDR3 is CAWMDSYEQYF. The CDR3 bases are TGTGCCTGGATGGACAGCTACGAGCAGTACTTC.

On this clone itself: This may stem from a read error, because a much larger clone lies one nucleotide away. Other DNA sequences from this sample encode an identical CDR3 as well. This chain links TRBV5-1 with TRBJ2-7; TRBD1 agrees at 10 bases. Unmatched junction bases numbered 2, after V lost 7 bases and J lost 1 base. The CDR3 runs 13 residues. Germline lookup yields CDR1 SGHRS and CDR2 YFSETQ. CDR3 coding DNA: TGCGCCAGCCGACAGGGGGCTTCCTACGAGCAGTACTTC. It translates to CASRQGASYEQYF.

The CDR3 sequence: CAWYGGNAGYTF. The CDR3 DNA is TGTGCCTGGTACGGGGGTAATGCGGGCTACACCTTC. The V call is TRBV30, the J call TRBJ1-2; D may be TRBD1 (5 bases). Germline-derived CDR1 and CDR2 are GTSNPN and SVGIG (reference sequence). The V end was cut by 5 bases, the J end by 8 bases, with 15 bases between. This CDR3 is built from 12 residues.

The CDR3 region has the DNA TGCGCCAGCAGCCAAGATTCCCTTCCGGGGCAGCCCCAGCATTTT. This sequence encodes CASSQDSLPGQPQHF. The chain uses TRBV4-3 and TRBJ1-5; D gene ambiguous. From germline, CDR1 is LGHNA and CDR2 YSLEER. The CDR3 runs to 15 residues. V gave up 0 bases and J gave up 7 bases, with 13 bases separating them.

The sample holds one count of this clone. The V gene is TRBV29-1, the J gene TRBJ2-3; a possible D gene is TRBD2 (5 bases). Trimming took 5 bases from V and 1 from J, leaving 16 bases between them. This CDR3 contains 15 residues. Germline-derived CDR1 and CDR2 are SQVTM and ANQGSEA. The CDR3 region has the DNA TGCAGCGTTCCCCGGATAGCGAGGGGCACAGATACGCAGTATTTT. It translates to CSVPRIARGTDTQYF.

This clone was observed a single time. The genes are TRBV6-2 or TRBV6-3 and TRBJ1-5; the match to TRBD1 covers 11 bases. Germline V lookup: CDR1 MNHEY, CDR2 SVGEGT. The V and J ends lost 4 bases and 0 bases, in that order; junction bases with no gene match: 8. The CDR3 consists of 18 residues. CDR3 sequence: CASSFRDRGSNSNQPQHF. The DNA for the CDR3 is TGTGCCAGCAGTTTCCGGGACAGGGGGTCTAATAGCAATCAGCCCCAGCATTTT.

The gene calls are TRBV15 and TRBJ2-5, with D possibly being TRBD1 (5 bases). The CDR3 has 15 residues. Germline values: CDR1 LNHNV, CDR2 YYDKDF (reference sequence). The germline V and J ends were trimmed by 4 bases and 2 bases, with 14 bases remaining between them. DNA for the CDR3: TGTGCCACCAGCACGGCAGGGAACCCTCAAGAGACCCAGTACTTC. Protein product: CATSTAGNPQETQYF.

The V and J genes are TRBV4-2 and TRBJ2-7; possibly TRBD2 for D (6 bases). The ends were cut back, 5 bases at V and 7 bases at J, with 12 bases in the middle. The length of the CDR3 is 12 residues. Per the germline V gene, CDR1 is LGHNA and CDR2 is YNFKEQ. CDR3 amino acids: CASSGAGREQYF. In DNA, the CDR3 is TGTGCCAGCAGCGGTGCGGGAAGGGAGCAGTACTTC.